These T cell receptor beta chains were read from a single sample in a study of CD8+ T cells in alopecia areata. The data were produced by immunoSEQ multiplex PCR, yet TCRdb's version contains in-frame clones alone and is incomplete. This sample has approximately 82,000 clones; around 54% occur once, and the top ten carry just over 5.5%. Sample: NKG2D-high CD8+ T cells sorted from blood. These receptors originate from a human donor with alopecia areata. CDR3s include the opening cysteine and the closing phenylalanine or tryptophan. The D gene is left open where the match is weak. Expanded clones are given a class, and other clones once, few, many or no size at all.

>-|TRBD1|TRBJ2-7|TRBV5-4
CASSSRTGAMDEQYF
TGTGCCAGCAGCTCGCGGACAGGGGCGATGGACGAGCAGTACTTC
>few|-|TRBJ2-5|TRBV7-2
CASSQPGTLGETQYF
TGTGCCAGCAGCCAACCCGGGACCCTTGGGGAGACCCAGTACTTC
>-|TRBD1|TRBJ2-7|TRBV6-5
CASSDGQGREQYF
TGTGCCAGCAGTGACGGACAGGGTAGGGAGCAGTACTTC
>-|-|TRBJ2-5|TRBV7-6
CASSPSGETQYF
TGTGCCAGCAGCCCTTCCGGGGAGACCCAGTACTTC
>few|-|TRBJ2-5|TRBV7-9
CASSWRELETQYF
TGTGCCAGCAGCTGGAGGGAGTTGGAGACCCAGTACTTC
>-|TRBD1|TRBJ2-6|TRBV2
CASSRDRSSGANVLTF
TGTGCCAGCAGCCGGGACAGGTCATCTGGGGCCAACGTCCTGACTTTC
>-|TRBD1|TRBJ2-5|TRBV12-5
CASGTGQQETQYF
TGTGCTAGTGGAACGGGACAGCAAGAGACCCAGTACTTC
>few|-|TRBJ2-7|TRBV10-3
CAISGGTTFEQYF
TGTGCCATCAGTGGCGGCACCACTTTCGAGCAGTACTTC
>few|-|TRBJ1-5|TRBV28
CASSLVDSNQPQHF
TGTGCCAGCAGTTTAGTAGATAGCAATCAGCCCCAGCATTTT
>-|TRBD1|TRBJ1-5|TRBV28
CASSRQGLNQPQHF
TGTGCCAGCAGTCGACAGGGCCTCAATCAGCCCCAGCATTTT
>-|TRBD1|TRBJ2-7|TRBV29-1
CSVVGTGMPFSPYEQYF
TGCAGCGTTGTAGGGACAGGGATGCCGTTTAGCCCCTACGAGCAGTACTTC
>-|-|TRBJ2-7|TRBV5-6
CASTSGLGEQYF
TGTGCCAGCACCTCCGGGCTGGGGGAGCAGTACTTC
>-|-|TRBJ2-5|TRBV7-9
CASSPVGRGETQYF
TGTGCCAGCAGCCCGGTAGGCCGCGGAGAGACCCAGTACTTC
>-|-|TRBJ2-3|TRBV14
CASSGRESDTQYF
TGTGCCAGCAGCGGACGGGAGTCAGATACGCAGTATTTT
>once|-|TRBJ2-6|TRBV5-6
CASSPEPAPGANVLTF
TGTGCCAGCAGCCCGGAACCTGCTCCTGGGGCCAACGTCCTGACTTTC
>-|TRBD1|TRBJ2-6|TRBV27
CASRNLRDRQDSGANVLTF
TGTGCCAGCAGAAACCTCCGGGACAGACAAGACTCTGGGGCCAACGTCCTGACTTTC
>-|TRBD2|TRBJ2-7|TRBV4-2
CASSPGGYEQYF
TGTGCCAGCAGCCCGGGGGGTTACGAGCAGTACTTC
>-|TRBD1|TRBJ2-1|TRBV4-3
CASSQDWDRGLYEQFF
TGCGCCAGCAGCCAAGATTGGGACAGGGGGCTATATGAGCAGTTCTTC
>-|-|TRBJ2-2|TRBV29-1
CSGRRGTGELFF
TGCAGCGGCCGAAGGGGCACCGGGGAGCTGTTTTTT
>-|TRBD1|TRBJ2-1|TRBV7-9
CASSAPGTGDFF
TGTGCCAGCAGCGCCCCCGGGACAGGGGACTTCTTC
>-|-|TRBJ2-5|TRBV7-9
CASSLGGSETQYF
TGTGCCAGCAGCTTAGGGGGTTCAGAGACCCAGTACTTC
>-|-|TRBJ2-7|TRBV6-5
CASSPGPYEQYF
TGTGCCAGCAGCCCCGGACCCTACGAGCAGTACTTC
>few|-|TRBJ2-1|TRBV19
CASIRGNEQFF
TGTGCCAGTATTCGCGGAAATGAGCAGTTCTTC
>-|-|TRBJ2-1|TRBV2
CASYNEQFF
TGTGCCAGCTACAATGAGCAGTTCTTC
>few|-|TRBJ2-1|TRBV7-8
CASSLAYGVGEQFF
TGTGCCAGCAGCTTAGCGTACGGGGTCGGTGAGCAGTTCTTC
>-|-|TRBJ2-1|TRBV29-1
CSGIFGNEQFF
TGCAGCGGAATATTTGGCAATGAGCAGTTCTTC
>-|TRBD2|TRBJ2-5|TRBV4-1
CASSQEEAGVETQYF
TGCGCCAGCAGCCAAGAAGAGGCGGGAGTGGAGACCCAGTACTTC
>-|TRBD2|TRBJ2-1|TRBV6-5
CASSRSGDSNEQFF
TGTGCCAGCAGCCGTAGCGGGGATAGCAATGAGCAGTTCTTC
>-|-|TRBJ2-7|TRBV7-9
CASSPSGYEQYF
TGTGCCAGCAGCCCGTCGGGCTACGAGCAGTACTTC
>few|-|TRBJ2-3|TRBV27
CASMAGDTQYF
TGTGCCAGCATGGCGGGAGATACGCAGTATTTT
>few|-|TRBJ2-3|TRBV29-1
CSVEDTGRDYF
TGCAGCGTTGAAGATACGGGGCGCGATTATTTT
>-|TRBD2|TRBJ2-1|TRBV29-1
CSVVLAGGLFYNEQFF
TGCAGCGTTGTGCTAGCGGGGGGGCTGTTTTACAATGAGCAGTTCTTC
>-|-|TRBJ2-3|TRBV27
CASNGGTDTQYF
TGTGCCAGCAATGGCGGCACAGATACGCAGTATTTT
>once|-|TRBJ2-3|TRBV6-5
CASRPRGLYTDTQYF
TGTGCCAGCAGGCCCAGGGGCCTCTACACAGATACGCAGTATTTT
>-|-|TRBJ2-1|TRBV11-2
CASTFNPGQFF
TGTGCCAGCACCTTTAACCCCGGGCAGTTCTTC
>few|TRBD2|TRBJ2-7|TRBV4-1
CASSQVPRGDYEQYF
TGCGCCAGCAGCCAAGTGCCCCGGGGGGACTACGAGCAGTACTTC
>few|-|TRBJ2-1|TRBV20-1
CSAWTGDEQFF
TGCAGTGCTTGGACTGGCGACGAGCAGTTCTTC
>few|-|TRBJ2-1|TRBV29-1
CSVEDGQYNEQFF
TGCAGCGTTGAAGACGGACAGTACAATGAGCAGTTCTTC
>-|-|TRBJ1-4|TRBV27
CASRPLAVINEKLFF
TGTGCCAGCAGACCCCTGGCTGTGATAAATGAAAAACTGTTTTTT
>-|TRBD2|TRBJ2-1|TRBV19
CALGTSGRHSYNEQFF
TGTGCCTTAGGGACTAGCGGGAGGCACTCCTACAATGAGCAGTTCTTC